This T cell receptor beta chain was profiled in a study of T cell responses to AZD1222 COVID-19 vaccine. Germline CDR1 is SGHVS and CDR2 is FQNEAQ. CDR3 size: 13 residues. V was clipped by 6 bases and J by 1 base, with 9 bases between them. Libraries were prepared by immunoSEQ multiplex PCR; TCRdb keeps only in-frame clonotypes and omits some of them. The sample consists of 70,000 to 95,000 clones, around 91% of them appearing once. Turning to this clone: The target antigen is unknown.

General study points: Along spike, vaccine-associated CD4 TCRs were found throughout, with dominance at 160-218 and 743-854. Repertoires were obtained only post-peak T cell response.

The input for sequencing was peripheral blood, taken 28 days after the second AZD1222 dose. The chain combines TRBV7-8 with TRBJ1-1, with no clear D. The origin of this receptor is an adult who received the AZD1222 COVID-19 vaccine. CDR3 in amino acids: CASRRAKNTEAFF. In DNA form, the CDR3 reads TGTGCCAGCAGGCGAGCGAAGAACACTGAAGCTTTCTTT.